The sequence of this TCR beta chain was determined in a study of early T cells in non-severe SARS-CoV-2 infection. Individually, cDNA molecules had unique molecular identifiers attached to them. TCRdb analysed the 5' RACE reads with MiXCR anew, one entry per CDR3 protein. In the table there are fewer than 70,000 distinct CDR3 sequences, 4.6% of which are singletons. This clonotype was seen more than once but under ten times. V lost 0 bases and J lost 4, with 9 bases in between. This CDR3 has 14 residues. The chain couples TRBV12-3 or TRBV12-4 to TRBJ1-2; D ambiguous. The specimen comprised whole blood, sampled at baseline. This clonotype was sampled from an adult who was a healthcare worker with PCR-confirmed SARS-CoV-2 infection or an uninfected control (not recorded which). The donor label of this sample is uncertain. CDR3 nucleotides: TGTGCCAGCAGTTTAGCGACATCCTTCTATGGCTACACCTTC. Residues: CASSLATSFYGYTF.